One and the same sample provided the 24 T cell receptor beta chains below, sequenced in a study of cytomegalovirus exposure and HLA in healthy donors. The PCR was carried out with 60 Vbeta primers and 13 Jbeta primers. Generated by immunoSEQ multiplex PCR, the TCRdb table keeps only in-frame clones and is missing some. The repertoire consists of under 200,000 clones, with 70% to 90% occurring once and the leading ten covering approximately 2%. Sequenced: PBMCs. The origin of the receptors is a woman aged 18-29 years in good health and CMV-seronegative.

On this clone itself: The junction and the germline gene differ at one end; a read error may be behind it. The V call is TRBV9, the J call TRBJ2-5, with 10 nucleotides matching TRBD1. This CDR3 contains 14 residues. CDR1 SGDLS and CDR2 YYNGEE come from the germline V gene. The CDR3, as DNA: TGTGCCAGCAGTAGGGACAGGGGAGGAGAGACCCGGTACTTC. Its protein is CASSRDRGGETRYF.

The chain joins TRBV2 to TRBJ2-6, with 7 nucleotides matching TRBD1. This CDR3 is built from 15 residues. CDR1 is SNHLY and CDR2 is FYNNEI in the germline V gene. Trimming cost V 9 bases and J 0 bases; bases outside gene matches: 5. CDR3 sequence: CARRQGSSGANVLTF. CDR3 coding DNA: TGTGCCAGACGACAGGGTTCCTCTGGGGCCAACGTCCTGACTTTC. Full variable domain (missing parts from reference TRBV2 and TRBJ2-6): EPEVTQTPSHQVTQMGQEVILRCVPISNHLYFYWYRQILGQKVEFLVSFYNNEISEKSEIFDDQFSVERPDGSNFTLKIRSTKLEDSAMYFCARRQGSSGANVLTFGAGSRLTVL.

This sequence joins TRBV12-5 and TRBJ2-7; TRBD1 agrees at 7 bases. The CDR3 has 13 residues. Trimming took 6 bases from V and 5 from J; bases not matched to a gene: 7. Germline V gene data show CDR1 as LGHNT and CDR2 as FRNRAP. CDR3 region: CASGRQGIDEQYF. The DNA for the CDR3 is TGTGCTAGTGGCAGACAGGGCATCGACGAGCAGTACTTC. The entire variable domain, with the rest obtained from reference TRBV12-5 and TRBJ2-7, is as follows: DARVTQTPRHKVTEMGQEVTMRCQPILGHNTVFWYRQTMMQGLELLAYFRNRAPLDDSGMPKDRFSAEMPDATLATLKIQPSEPRDSAVYFCASGRQGIDEQYFGPGTRLTVT.

Notes on this clone: The sample holds other DNA sequences that translate to the same CDR3. The chain couples TRBV9 to TRBJ1-1; a weak D match, TRBD1 (5 bases). V lost 4 bases, J lost 1 base, and 11 bases lay in between. The germline V gene encodes CDR1 SGDLS and CDR2 YYNGEE. CDR3 size: 14 residues. For the CDR3, the DNA is TGTGCCAGCAGCTTCAGGGAGGCGAACACTGAAGCTTTCTTT. Its translation is CASSFREANTEAFF.

The chain carries TRBV6-1 and TRBJ1-4; 9 nucleotides agree with TRBD1. J was trimmed by 8 bases and V by 6 bases; bases with no gene match: 10. This CDR3 is built from 15 residues. Germline V CDR1 and CDR2: MNHNS, SASEGT. The CDR3 nucleotides read TGTGCCAGCAGCATTCCGGGACAGGGTATCGAAAAACTGTTTTTT. It encodes CASSIPGQGIEKLFF.

V gene TRBV5-1 combines with J gene TRBJ2-7, with D perhaps TRBD2 (5 bases). The germline CDR1 and CDR2 sequences are SGHRS and YFSETQ. The CDR3 has 16 amino acids. V lost 0 bases, J lost 2 bases, and 15 bases lay in between. The CDR3: CASSLVVNPGAYEQYF. The CDR3 DNA reads as TGCGCCAGCAGCTTGGTCGTAAATCCCGGGGCCTACGAGCAGTACTTC.

Regarding this clone: At one of its ends the junction is not consistent with the germline gene, which may arise from a read error. The chain joins TRBV7-9 to TRBJ2-3; D is unresolved. The CDR3 contains 16 residues. Germline CDR1 reads SEHNR; CDR2 reads FQNEAQ (reference sequence). CDR3: CSSSRELFQGTDTQYF. The CDR3 DNA reads TGTTCCAGCAGCCGAGAGTTATTTCAGGGCACAGATACGCAGTATTTT.

This chain uses TRBV21-1 with TRBJ2-2; TRBD1, the table's D call, was not compared with the DNA. TRBV21-1 is labeled a pseudogene. The CDR3 is made up of 16 amino acids. The CDR3 loop reads CASIESRDSLTGELFF. DNA of the CDR3: TGTGCCAGCATCGAAAGTCGGGACAGTCTCACCGGGGAGCTGTTTTTT.

The V call is TRBV15, the J call TRBJ1-4; a possible D gene is TRBD1 (6 bases). The V gene lost 2 bases and the J gene lost 3 bases, with 10 bases spanning the gap. Germline V lookup: CDR1 LNHNV, CDR2 YYDKDF (reference sequence). This CDR3 has 15 residues. The CDR3 DNA reads as TGTGCCACCAGCAGAAACAGGGCATCTAATGAAAAACTGTTTTTT. Protein product: CATSRNRASNEKLFF.

The chain joins TRBV4-1 to TRBJ2-7, with a weak D call TRBD1 (8 bases). Trimming cost V 8 bases and J 4 bases, with 15 bases left between them. The CDR3 is 13 amino acids. The germline V gene encodes CDR1 MGHRA and CDR2 YSYEKL. The CDR3 here is CASSLQGGYEQYF. The CDR3 DNA follows: TGCGCCAGCTCCTTACAGGGGGGGTACGAGCAGTACTTC.

With regard to this clone: Other nucleotide sequences from this sample produce the same CDR3. V usage is TRBV28 and J usage is TRBJ1-2, with a tentative D call TRBD1 (5 bases). The germline gives CDR1 MDHEN, CDR2 SYDVKM. Trimming pared 2 bases from V and 5 bases from J, leaving 6 bases between. This CDR3 has 12 amino acids. This CDR3 is CASSLRGYGYTF. As DNA, the CDR3 is TGTGCCAGCAGTTTACGGGGGTATGGCTACACCTTC.

This clone was recorded only once. V is TRBV25-1 and J is TRBJ1-6, with TRBD1 matching 7 bases. Trimming took 5 bases from V and 6 from J; bases not matched to a gene: 10. The CDR3 is 16 residues long. CDR1 MGHDK and CDR2 SYGVNS come from the germline V gene. The CDR3 DNA is TGTGCCAGCAGTCAACGAAGGGCAGGGGGTAATTCACCCCTCCACTTT. Amino acids: CASSQRRAGGNSPLHF.

The chain employs TRBV2 and TRBJ2-7, with no clear D. Trimming took 8 bases from V and 5 from J, leaving 10 bases between them. Germline V CDR1 and CDR2: SNHLY, FYNNEI. The CDR3 consists of 11 residues. The DNA of the CDR3 is TGTGCCAGCGGTACATTGAACGAGCAGTACTTC. Translation: CASGTLNEQYF.

The J gene is TRBJ1-1, the V gene TRBV28; D perhaps matches TRBD1 (5 bases). The CDR3 loop spans 13 amino acids. V dropped 2 bases and J dropped 5 bases, with 9 bases sitting between them. CDR1 MDHEN and CDR2 SYDVKM come from the germline V gene. Here the CDR3 DNA reads TGTGCCAGCAGTTTACCGGGGGGGACTGAAGCTTTCTTT. This translates into CASSLPGGTEAFF.

The gene calls are TRBV6-1 and TRBJ1-1, with no clear D. The CDR3 spans 13 residues. CDR1 is MNHNS, CDR2 SASEGT, per germline. V shed 4 bases and J shed 2 bases, with 8 bases lying between them. CDR3 DNA: TGTGCCAGCAGTGTAGAGGGTAACACTGAAGCTTTCTTT. Encoded protein: CASSVEGNTEAFF.

The V call is TRBV18, the J call TRBJ2-2; maybe TRBD1 (6 bases). The CDR3 contains 16 residues. The germline V gene encodes CDR1 KGHSH and CDR2 LQKENI. The germline V and J ends were trimmed by 6 bases and 0 bases, with 14 bases remaining between them. Written as DNA, the CDR3 is TGTGCCAGCTCGTCGCTAGGACAGACGAACACCGGGGAGCTGTTTTTT. It is translated as CASSSLGQTNTGELFF.

The chain uses TRBV18 and TRBJ2-2, with D hard to call. The CDR3 covers 16 residues. Trimming took off 3 bases at V and 0 bases at J, with 11 bases between the two ends. From germline, CDR1 is KGHSH and CDR2 LQKENI. The CDR3 sequence: CASSPYDTSNTGELFF. The CDR3 nucleotides read TGTGCCAGCTCACCGTACGACACCTCGAACACCGGGGAGCTGTTTTTT.

The chain has TRBV30 and TRBJ1-4; D gene uncertain. V lost 2 bases and J 5 bases, leaving 9 bases between the germline ends. CDR3 length: 13 amino acids. Germline V CDR1 and CDR2: GTSNPN, SVGIG (reference sequence). The CDR3 reads CAWSPGSNEKLFF. The DNA for the CDR3 is TGTGCCTGGAGTCCGGGATCAAATGAAAAACTGTTTTTT.

The rearrangement uses TRBV5-1 and TRBJ2-2, with a possible D match to TRBD2 (5 bases). The V gene's germline CDR1 is SGHRS and CDR2 YFSETQ. This CDR3 is built from 15 residues. Trimming stripped 4 bases from V and 4 bases from J, with 14 bases between. DNA of the CDR3: TGCGCCAGCAGCCCCCGGGGAGCCTTCACCGGGGAGCTGTTTTTT. Amino acids: CASSPRGAFTGELFF.

V is TRBV6-5 and J is TRBJ2-3; D might be TRBD1 (6 bases). Germline loops: CDR1 MNHEY, CDR2 SVGAGI. This CDR3 comprises 16 residues. Between the trimmed V and J ends, which lost 0 bases and 3 bases, there was a span of 13 bases. The CDR3 reads CASSYSVQGFTDTQYF. The CDR3 DNA sequence: TGTGCCAGCAGTTACTCGGTGCAGGGGTTTACAGATACGCAGTATTTT.

In its sample, this clone was seen a few times. The V call is TRBV7-9, the J call TRBJ2-6, with D possibly matching TRBD2 (5 bases). Deletions cut 3 bases from V and 2 bases from J, with 8 bases between. This CDR3 region has 15 residues. Germline V gene data show CDR1 as SEHNR and CDR2 as FQNEAQ (reference sequence). The CDR3 reads CASSFFGAGANVLTF. CDR3 coding DNA: TGTGCCAGCAGCTTCTTCGGGGCTGGGGCCAACGTCCTGACTTTC.

The CDR3 here is CASSSRLAGVSDTQYF. Here the CDR3 DNA reads TGTGCCAGCAGCTCCCGACTAGCGGGAGTTTCAGATACGCAGTATTTT. The V gene is TRBV7-9, the J gene TRBJ2-3; 12 nucleotides align to TRBD2. Trimming removed 4 bases from V and 4 bases from J; junction bases left unmatched: 6. The CDR3 is made up of 16 amino acids. The germline CDR1 and CDR2 sequences are SEHNR and FQNEAQ (reference sequence).

V and J are TRBV19 and TRBJ2-7, with TRBD1 matching over 7 bases. This CDR3 is built from 16 residues. Per germline, CDR1 LNHDA and CDR2 SQIVND (reference sequence). V was clipped by 4 bases and J by 1 base; unmatched bases: 10. CDR3 DNA sequence: TGTGCCAGTAGTACCCGCCCGGGACAGACGTCCTACGAGCAGTACTTC. Protein: CASSTRPGQTSYEQYF.

The chain is built from TRBV6-1 and TRBJ2-1; D gene ambiguous. The CDR3 has 10 amino acids. Germline V lookup: CDR1 MNHNS, CDR2 SASEGT. Trimming shortened V by 8 bases and J by 10 bases, and 9 bases separated the two germline ends. The CDR3 DNA reads as TGTGCCAGCGCCTGGGCCGAGCAGTTCTTC. This codes for CASAWAEQFF.